This T cell receptor beta chain comes out of a study of control samples from healthy donors and cancer patients. The repertoire was sequenced with immunoSEQ multiplex PCR; TCRdb's copy has only in-frame clones and lacks some. The sample includes more than 110,000 clones, about 85% seen only once; the top ten take roughly 8.7%. Trimming pared 2 bases from V and 0 bases from J, leaving 11 bases between. The germline gives CDR1 SGHAT, CDR2 FQDESV (reference sequence). The CDR3 is made up of 15 amino acids. V and J are TRBV11-1 and TRBJ2-7, with no clear D. The sequenced sample consisted of blood. The source of this sequence is a woman under 40 in good health. CDR3 sequence reads: CASSLMVGSSYEQYF. CDR3 DNA: TGTGCCAGCAGCTTAATGGTCGGCAGCTCCTACGAGCAGTACTTC.